The next 5 T cell receptor beta chains were all read from a single sample in a study of CD4 T cells in relation to SARS-CoV-2 and coronaviruses. The unexposed donors gave CD4+ T cells in about 2011-2019, prior to COVID-19. Isolation of CD4+ T cells took place after about 9 days in culture. These receptors' antigens are unknown. The repertoire was sequenced with immunoSEQ multiplex PCR; TCRdb's copy has only in-frame clones and lacks some. The table records approximately 19,000 clones, roughly 79% of them present only once. The sample comprised CD4+ T cells from PBMCs, cultured in vitro. The receptors were gathered from a human donor in good health.

The gene calls are TRBV15 and TRBJ2-4; TRBD1 aligns across 9 bases. Trimming at V came to 3 bases and at J to 5 bases, leaving 5 bases not matched to a gene. The CDR3 extends over 15 amino acids. Germline V lookup: CDR1 LNHNV, CDR2 YYDKDF (reference sequence). CDR3 nucleotides: TGTGCCACCAGCAGCGGGACAGGGCATCAAAACATTCAGTACTTC. This codes for CATSSGTGHQNIQYF.

V and J are TRBV4-1 and TRBJ2-3; D call uncertain. The germline gives CDR1 MGHRA, CDR2 YSYEKL. Trimming took 1 base from V and 0 from J, leaving 14 bases between them. The CDR3 is 17 amino acids. CDR3 region: CASSQVLQSPSTDTQYF. As DNA, the CDR3 is TGCGCCAGCAGCCAAGTCCTCCAGTCTCCTAGCACAGATACGCAGTATTTT.

V and J are TRBV20-1 and TRBJ2-1; D possibly corresponds to TRBD2 (6 bases). There are 11 residues in the CDR3. Germline loops: CDR1 DFQATT, CDR2 SNEGSKA (reference sequence). The V and J ends lost 5 bases and 13 bases respectively, with 15 bases between them. The CDR3 nucleotides read TGCAGTGCTCCTAACCGGGACTCTCAGTTCTTC. It is translated as CSAPNRDSQFF.

The chain employs TRBV19 and TRBJ2-7, with 10 bases matching TRBD1. With V trimmed by 5 bases and J by 1 base, 8 bases remained unmatched. CDR1 and CDR2 (germline): LNHDA, SQIVND (reference sequence). This CDR3 region has 16 residues. CDR3 sequence reads: CASSLGTGDASYEQYF. For the CDR3, the DNA is TGTGCCAGTAGTCTCGGGACAGGGGACGCGTCCTACGAGCAGTACTTC.

This chain uses TRBV30 with TRBJ2-7; maybe TRBD2 (5 bases). CDR1 and CDR2 (germline): GTSNPN, SVGIG (reference sequence). CDR3 length: 14 amino acids. Trimming stripped 0 bases from V and 2 bases from J, with 11 bases between. The CDR3 DNA reads TGTGCCTGGAGTGTACGGGGAAGGCCCTACGAGCAGTACTTC. This translates into CAWSVRGRPYEQYF.